Listed below are T cell receptor beta chains from one sample, sequenced in a study of blood T cells in healthy people across ages. Via MiXCR, TCRdb re-called the 5' RACE reads, giving one row per CDR3 protein. Of some 880,000 distinct CDR3 sequences listed, about 34% were seen once; the top ten hold 10% to 15%. The sequenced sample was blood. These TCRs come from a man between 18 and 35 years old in good health. Each CDR3 is given with its conserved first and last residue. D genes are given only for firm matches. Size is omitted from some rows. Given values are once, few, many or a class for expanded clones.

TRBV30	NA	TRBJ2-2	NA	CAWLGSSNTGELFF	TGTGCCTGGCTAGGGTCCTCGAACACCGGGGAGCTGTTTTTT
TRBV4-3	TRBD2	TRBJ2-5	NA	CASSQGIAGPNTQYF	TGCGCCAGCAGCCAAGGAATAGCGGGACCAAATACCCAGTACTTC
TRBV5-1	TRBD2	TRBJ2-3	few	CASSYSGGAADTQYF	TGCGCCAGCAGCTATAGCGGGGGGGCAGCAGATACGCAGTATTTT
TRBV30	TRBD1	TRBJ2-3	NA	CAWSAGQGLFADTQYF	TGTGCCTGGAGTGCCGGACAGGGTCTTTTCGCAGATACGCAGTATTTT
TRBV15	TRBD1	TRBJ1-6	NA	CATSSRDRVTSPLHF	TGTGCCACCAGCTCGCGGGACAGGGTTACTTCACCCCTCCACTTT
TRBV10-2	TRBD1	TRBJ2-1	NA	CATQGETQFF	TGCGCCACCCAGGGGGAGACCCAGTTCTTC
TRBV10-3	NA	TRBJ1-5	few	CAISESIAGRQPQHF	TGTGCCATCAGTGAGTCGATCGCGGGGCGTCAGCCCCAGCATTTT
TRBV27	NA	TRBJ1-2	NA	CASSLRQAYGYTF	TGTGCCAGCAGTTTAAGGCAGGCCTATGGCTACACCTTC
TRBV18	NA	TRBJ1-5	NA	CASSRGSSAGPQHF	TGTGCCAGCTCTCGGGGGTCATCTGCCGGGCCCCAGCATTTT
TRBV7-9	NA	TRBJ2-7	NA	CASSLYRGSGTCEQYF	TGTGCCAGCAGCTTATACCGGGGATCAGGGACCTGCGAGCAGTACTTC
TRBV29-1	NA	TRBJ2-5	many	CSVGGFETQYF	TGCAGCGTAGGGGGGTTTGAGACCCAGTACTTC
TRBV28	TRBD2	TRBJ2-7	NA	CASRPGGRRAQYF	TGTGCCAGCCGTCCGGGAGGGCGTCGGGCCCAGTACTTC
TRBV18	NA	TRBJ2-4	NA	CASSQKIGDIQYF	TGTGCCAGCTCCCAAAAAATTGGGGATATTCAGTACTTC
TRBV21-1	NA	TRBJ1-4	NA	CASSKECQPIVDEKLFF	TGTGCCAGCAGCAAAGAGTGTCAGCCCATAGTTGATGAAAAACTGTTTTTT
TRBV20-1	NA	TRBJ2-1	few	CSAKASPAPRGRGPFNEQFF	TGCAGTGCTAAAGCATCCCCAGCCCCCCGAGGGCGGGGGCCTTTCAATGAGCAGTTCTTC
TRBV9	NA	TRBJ2-3	few	CASSVATRGGFTDTQYF	TGTGCCAGCAGCGTAGCTACAAGGGGGGGTTTCACAGATACGCAGTATTTT
TRBV15	NA	TRBJ2-1	NA	CATSRDRWDNEQFF	TGTGCCACCAGCAGAGATCGTTGGGACAATGAGCAGTTCTTC
TRBV5-6	NA	TRBJ2-5	many	CASSPLSGQTQETQYF	TGTGCCAGCAGCCCGCTCTCAGGACAGACCCAAGAGACCCAGTACTTC
TRBV5-5	NA	TRBJ1-2	few	CASSRWTADYGYTF	TGTGCCAGCAGCCGCTGGACAGCAGACTATGGCTACACCTTC
TRBV5-1	NA	TRBJ1-2	NA	CASSLGQTNCGYTF	TGCGCCAGCAGCTTGGGACAGACTAACTGTGGCTACACCTTC
TRBV5-1	NA	TRBJ2-4	NA	CASSLRSSLGKNIQCF	TGCGCCAGCAGCTTGAGGTCAAGCTTAGGCAAAAACATTCAGTGCTTC